The 9 T cell receptor beta chains reported below all come from one sample, sequenced in a study of monozygotic twins with inflammatory bowel disease. TCRdb reprocessed the 5' RACE reads, with one entry per CDR3 protein and no DNA. This sample's clone table lists 330,000 or so distinct CDR3 sequences. Sequenced: blood. The source is a human donor with ulcerative colitis or Crohn's disease, or a healthy co-twin of an affected twin (not recorded which).

V is TRBV30 and J is TRBJ2-5; the TRBD1 assignment by TCRdb is unverifiable without DNA. The CDR3 spans 15 residues. Germline CDR1 reads GTSNPN; CDR2 reads SVGIG (reference sequence). CDR3 protein: CAWSVGTGGVKTQYF. Using reference TRBV30 and TRBJ2-5 for the parts outside the CDR3, the full variable domain is SQTIHQWPATLVQPVGSPLSLECTVEGTSNPNLYWYRQAAGRGLQLLFYSVGIGQISSEVPQNLSASRPQDRQFILSSKKLLLSDSGFYLCAWSVGTGGVKTQYFGPGTRLLVL.

The chain employs TRBV7-2 and TRBJ2-7; TCRdb outputs TRBD1, but without DNA this stays unchecked. CDR1 and CDR2 from the germline V gene are SGHTA and FQGNSA. This CDR3 contains 14 residues. The CDR3 reads CASSLRQGGGEQYF.

The chain uses TRBV10-3 and TRBJ2-5. The CDR3 has 12 amino acids. The germline CDR1 and CDR2 sequences are ENHRY and SYGVKD. The CDR3 is CATGVLGETQYF.

The J gene is TRBJ1-2, the V gene TRBV6-4. The length of the CDR3 is 13 residues. The germline V gene has CDR1 MRHNA and CDR2 SNTAGT. The CDR3 loop is CASSEDQVNGYTF.

V gene TRBV9 combines with J gene TRBJ2-7; TCRdb picks TRBD2, but there is no DNA to check that call. Per germline, CDR1 SGDLS and CDR2 YYNGEE. This CDR3 is 18 amino acids long. CDR3 sequence reads: CASSVGDGGGFRDYEQYF.

This chain connects TRBV12-3 or TRBV12-4 to TRBJ1-2. The CDR3 is 11 amino acids. The CDR3: CASSFTYGYTF.

The V and J genes are TRBV29-1 and TRBJ2-5; TCRdb's D call, TRBD1, is unchecked because there is no DNA. This CDR3 comprises 15 residues. The germline V gene encodes CDR1 SQVTM and CDR2 ANQGSEA. CDR3 protein: CSVVELGTEEETQYF.

This chain links TRBV4-1 with TRBJ2-2; the D gene TCRdb calls, TRBD1, cannot be checked with no DNA. CDR3 length: 17 residues. Germline V gene lookup returns CDR1 MGHRA and CDR2 YSYEKL. CDR3 loop: CASSQAGRGRDTGELFF.

The chain recombines TRBV19 with TRBJ2-2. CDR1 and CDR2 from the germline V gene are LNHDA and SQIVND (reference sequence). The CDR3 loop spans 15 amino acids. CDR3 loop: CASSIERANTGELFF.